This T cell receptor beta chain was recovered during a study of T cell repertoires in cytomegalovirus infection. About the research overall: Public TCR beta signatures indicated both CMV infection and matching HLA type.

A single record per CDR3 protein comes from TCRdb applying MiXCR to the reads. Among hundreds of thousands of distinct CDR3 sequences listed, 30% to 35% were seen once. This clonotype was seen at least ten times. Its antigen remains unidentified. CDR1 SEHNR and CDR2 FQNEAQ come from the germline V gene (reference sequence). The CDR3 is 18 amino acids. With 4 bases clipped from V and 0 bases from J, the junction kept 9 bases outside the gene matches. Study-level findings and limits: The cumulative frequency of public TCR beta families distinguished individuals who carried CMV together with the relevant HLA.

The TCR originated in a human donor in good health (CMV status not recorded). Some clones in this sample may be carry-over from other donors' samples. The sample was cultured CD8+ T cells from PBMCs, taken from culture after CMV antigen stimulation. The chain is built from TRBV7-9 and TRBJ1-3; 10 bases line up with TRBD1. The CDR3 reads CASSSRRTGGGSGNTIYF. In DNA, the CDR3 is TGTGCCAGCAGCTCGCGACGGACAGGGGGTGGCTCTGGAAACACCATATATTTT.